What follows are 29 T cell receptor beta chains derived from one specimen sequenced in a study of T cells in Graves' hyperthyroidism and ophthalmopathy. RNA transcripts yielded amplified TCR beta CDR3 regions. In the first-round RT-PCR of the TCR CDR3, the HTBI primer set was used. In TCRdb, the multiplex PCR reads were re-called with MiXCR into one record per CDR3 protein. The table shows about 700,000 distinct CDR3 sequences, with 45% occurring only once. The specimen was peripheral blood or thyroid tissue (not recorded which). The receptors come from an adult man with Graves' disease, either hyperthyroidism or ophthalmopathy (not recorded which).

Only a few counts were recorded for this clonotype. V and J are TRBV7-2 and TRBJ1-5, with a tentative D call TRBD1 (5 bases). V was shortened by 5 bases and J by 3 bases, with 14 bases between the two germline ends. The CDR3 sequence is 15 residues long. Per germline, CDR1 SGHTA and CDR2 FQGNSA. CDR3 protein: CASSPSDRTNQPQHF. CDR3 sequence (DNA): TGTGCCAGCAGCCCCTCCGACAGAACCAATCAGCCCCAGCATTTT.

This chain uses TRBV10-3 with TRBJ1-6; tentatively, D is TRBD1 (5 bases). V gave up 6 bases and J gave up 6 bases, with 12 bases separating them. The V gene's germline CDR1 is ENHRY and CDR2 SYGVKD. CDR3 length equals 14 residues. The DNA of the CDR3 is TGTGCCATCAGGGAGGGGCAGGGTAATTCACCCCTCCACTTT. This sequence encodes CAIREGQGNSPLHF.

This clonotype was recorded a few times. This sequence joins TRBV20-1 and TRBJ1-5, with D uncertain. Per the germline V gene, CDR1 is DFQATT and CDR2 is SNEGSKA (reference sequence). The length of the CDR3 is 15 residues. The V gene lost 4 bases and the J gene lost 2 bases, with 15 bases spanning the gap. CDR3 loop: CSAMNPEGGNQPQHF. The CDR3 bases are TGCAGTGCTATGAATCCCGAGGGAGGCAATCAGCCCCAGCATTTT.

This rearrangement joins TRBV7-8 to TRBJ1-1; D ambiguous. CDR1 and CDR2 (germline): SGHVS, FQNEAQ. V was pared by 3 bases and J by 3 bases, with 8 bases between. There are 13 residues in the CDR3. The CDR3 loop reads CASSFRSHTEAFF. DNA for the CDR3: TGTGCCAGCAGCTTTAGATCCCACACTGAAGCTTTCTTT.

The chain has TRBV12-3 or TRBV12-4 and TRBJ1-2; 7 bases align to TRBD1. This CDR3 has 14 residues. V shed 0 bases and J 8 bases; nucleotides not matched to a gene: 6. In DNA form, the CDR3 reads TGTGCCAGCAGTTTAGCGCCAGGGGGGTCCGGCTACACCTTC. Encoded protein: CASSLAPGGSGYTF.

J is TRBJ2-7 and V is TRBV20-1; TRBD2 matches at 12 bases. CDR1 is DFQATT, CDR2 SNEGSKA, per germline (reference sequence). This CDR3 spans 15 amino acids. V trimming: 5 bases; J trimming: 0 bases; junction bases outside the gene matches: 5. This CDR3 is CSAVKTSGSSYEQYF. CDR3 nucleotides: TGCAGTGCTGTCAAGACTAGCGGGAGCTCCTACGAGCAGTACTTC.

V is TRBV5-5 and J is TRBJ2-5, with 9 bases fitting TRBD1. Per germline, CDR1 SGHKS and CDR2 YYEKEE (reference sequence). This CDR3 comprises 17 residues. V shed 4 bases and J 5 bases; nucleotides not matched to a gene: 15. This CDR3 reads CASSQGENRGPLETQYF. The CDR3 nucleotides are TGTGCCAGCAGCCAAGGGGAAAACAGGGGGCCCCTTGAGACCCAGTACTTC.

The table lists this clonotype with many counts. The chain has TRBV7-9 and TRBJ1-6; D gene uncertain. V was clipped by 1 base and J by 3 bases, with 7 bases between them. Germline V gene lookup returns CDR1 SEHNR and CDR2 FQNEAQ (reference sequence). The CDR3 is 15 residues long. CDR3 sequence (DNA): TGTGCCAGCAGCTTAGGACGGGACTATAATTCACCCCTCCACTTT. Translation gives CASSLGRDYNSPLHF.

V gene TRBV10-3 combines with J gene TRBJ2-7; 15 bases align to TRBD2. With 7 bases clipped from V and 4 bases from J, the junction kept 5 bases outside the gene matches. This CDR3 region has 15 residues. Germline loops: CDR1 ENHRY, CDR2 SYGVKD. The CDR3 DNA reads TGTGCCATCACTAGAGGACTAGCGGGAGGGTACGAGCAGTACTTC. Translated, it gives CAITRGLAGGYEQYF.

This clonotype was recorded at least ten times. V gene TRBV29-1 combines with J gene TRBJ2-2; 7 nucleotides line up with TRBD1. This CDR3 comprises 15 residues. Per the germline V gene, CDR1 is SQVTM and CDR2 is ANQGSEA. The J segment lost 2 bases and the V segment lost 7 bases, leaving 10 bases of the junction unmatched. CDR3: CSARPGTANTGELFF. The CDR3 DNA reads as TGCAGCGCCCGTCCCGGGACAGCAAACACCGGGGAGCTGTTTTTT.

This clonotype came up once. The J gene is TRBJ1-1, the V gene TRBV2; 7 bases match TRBD1. This CDR3 spans 13 amino acids. Per germline, CDR1 SNHLY and CDR2 FYNNEI. V lost 9 bases, J lost 4 bases, and 8 bases stayed unmatched. The CDR3 nucleotides are TGTGCCAGTGCGACAGGGAGGGGCACTGAAGCTTTCTTT. Translating gives CASATGRGTEAFF.

This clonotype appeared a few times. V usage is TRBV7-9 and J usage is TRBJ2-7, with 9 nucleotides matching TRBD1. This CDR3 has 16 amino acids. V trimming: 0 bases; J trimming: 5 bases; junction bases outside the gene matches: 8. From germline, CDR1 is SEHNR and CDR2 FQNEAQ (reference sequence). In DNA, the CDR3 is TGTGCCAGCAGCTTAGCGGGAGGACAGGGGAAGGACGAGCAGTACTTC. Translation: CASSLAGGQGKDEQYF.

This clonotype has just a few counts. This sequence joins TRBV10-1 and TRBJ1-2; D unresolved. This CDR3 region has 18 residues. Germline values: CDR1 WNHNN, CDR2 SYGVQD (reference sequence). V lost 4 bases and J lost 0, with 21 bases in between. The CDR3 DNA reads TGCGCCAGCAGTGTCCTCGCGTTCTACGCTCTAGCTAACTATGGCTACACCTTC. Its translation: CASSVLAFYALANYGYTF.

This chain joins TRBV7-2 and TRBJ1-2; D possibly corresponds to TRBD1 (5 bases). This CDR3 contains 17 residues. V dropped 5 bases and J dropped 4 bases, with 23 bases sitting between them. Germline CDR1 is SGHTA and CDR2 is FQGNSA. CDR3 region: CASSLSPAGRDRYGYTF. CDR3 bases: TGTGCCAGCAGCCTCTCCCCGGCGGGGAGGGACCGCTATGGCTACACCTTC.

This clonotype has more than one count but fewer than ten. This chain links TRBV20-1 with TRBJ1-2, with D possibly TRBD1 on 5 matching bases. CDR3 length equals 14 residues. V lost 0 bases and J 4 bases, leaving 12 bases between the germline ends. The germline gives CDR1 DFQATT, CDR2 SNEGSKA (reference sequence). The CDR3: CSARDQGLSYGYTF. As DNA, the CDR3 is TGCAGTGCTAGAGATCAGGGACTGAGCTATGGCTACACCTTC.

About this clonotype: This may arise from a read error, as a much more abundant clone is one base away. The rearrangement links TRBV2 to TRBJ1-1; no definite D call. The length of the CDR3 is 11 residues. From germline, CDR1 is SNHLY and CDR2 FYNNEI. The CDR3 sequence is CVRSRNTEAFF. In DNA form, the CDR3 reads TGTGTCAGATCGAGGAACACTGAAGCTTTCTTT.

Comment on this clonotype: At one end the junction does not follow the germline gene, possibly because of a read error. The chain has TRBV13 and TRBJ2-7; D is ambiguous. CDR3 size: 15 residues. Germline CDR1 PRHDT, CDR2 FYEKMQ (reference sequence). Written as DNA, the CDR3 is TGCGCCAGCAGCCAAGGGCGCGTTAGCTCCTACGAGCAGTACTTC. Translation gives CASSQGRVSSYEQYF.

This clonotype was counted many times. The rearrangement uses TRBV10-3 and TRBJ2-7, with 7 bases matching TRBD1. The length of the CDR3 is 14 residues. Germline assignment: CDR1 ENHRY and CDR2 SYGVKD. Trimming cost V 6 bases and J 2 bases; bases outside gene matches: 7. The CDR3 sequence is CAISPRDSPYEQYF. CDR3 DNA: TGTGCCATCAGCCCCCGGGACAGTCCCTACGAGCAGTACTTC.

The chain uses TRBV7-9 and TRBJ2-2, with D perhaps matching TRBD1 (5 bases). CDR3 size: 13 residues. CDR1 and CDR2 (germline): SEHNR, FQNEAQ (reference sequence). Trimming took off 1 base at V and 10 bases at J, with 10 bases between the two ends. The CDR3 bases are TGTGCCAGCAGCTTAGAGCAGGGCGCGGAGCTGTTTTTT. This translates into CASSLEQGAELFF. Based on the CDR3 plus reference TRBV7-9 and TRBJ2-2, the full variable domain is DTGVSQNPRHKITKRGQNVTFRCDPISEHNRLYWYRQTLGQGPEFLTYFQNEAQLEKSRLLSDRFSAERPKGSFSTLEIQRTEQGDSAMYLCASSLEQGAELFFGEGSRLTVL.

In its sample, this clonotype was seen many times. V and J are TRBV29-1 and TRBJ1-2; D unresolved. Per germline, CDR1 SQVTM and CDR2 ANQGSEA. This CDR3 region has 11 residues. V lost 5 bases and J 4 bases, leaving 8 bases between the germline ends. The chain's CDR3 is CSVPGFYGYTF. The CDR3 DNA reads as TGCAGCGTTCCAGGATTCTATGGCTACACCTTC.

This clonotype turned up a few times. V usage is TRBV6-5 and J usage is TRBJ2-7; 10 positions match TRBD1. The CDR3 runs to 15 residues. The J segment lost 2 bases and the V segment lost 1 base, leaving 2 bases of the junction unmatched. Germline loops: CDR1 MNHEY, CDR2 SVGAGI. This CDR3 is CASSYYGQGAYEQYF. In DNA form, the CDR3 reads TGTGCCAGCAGTTACTACGGACAGGGGGCCTACGAGCAGTACTTC.

Only a few counts were recorded for this clonotype. V usage is TRBV7-2 and J usage is TRBJ1-4, with 9 bases lining up with TRBD1. The V gene end was trimmed by 6 bases and the J gene end by 7 bases; junction bases not matched to a gene: 3. Germline V gene data show CDR1 as SGHTA and CDR2 as FQGNSA. The CDR3 runs to 13 residues. The CDR3 coding sequence is TGTGCCAGCAGTCGGGACAGGGTTGAAAAACTGTTTTTT. Translating it yields CASSRDRVEKLFF.

This clonotype came up a few times. The chain uses TRBV20-1 and TRBJ1-2, with D unclear. Trimming removed 1 base from V and 0 bases from J, with 12 bases in between. Germline CDR1 reads DFQATT; CDR2 reads SNEGSKA (reference sequence). CDR3 length: 15 amino acids. CDR3 protein: CSARVRSVANYGYTF. CDR3 nucleotide sequence: TGCAGTGCTAGAGTGAGGAGCGTCGCTAACTATGGCTACACCTTC.

This chain joins TRBV2 and TRBJ2-7; 7 bases are a match to TRBD2. Germline assignment: CDR1 SNHLY and CDR2 FYNNEI. The CDR3 runs 13 residues. Trimming took 6 bases from V and 3 from J; bases not matched to a gene: 5. The CDR3 region is CASSRASGYEQYF. The CDR3 nucleotides read TGTGCCAGCAGCCGCGCTAGCGGCTACGAGCAGTACTTC.

This clonotype was observed a single time. The chain has TRBV6-5 and TRBJ1-2; 8 bases match TRBD1. V shed 2 bases, J shed 5 bases, and the junction held 13 bases outside the gene matches. CDR1 and CDR2 (germline): MNHEY, SVGAGI. The CDR3 loop spans 17 amino acids. For the CDR3, the DNA is TGTGCCAGCAGTTACCAGGGACAGGAACCGGGGTCTTATGGCTACACCTTC. This codes for CASSYQGQEPGSYGYTF.

V gene TRBV24-1 combines with J gene TRBJ2-6, with a tentative D call TRBD1 (6 bases). This CDR3 contains 9 residues. Germline-derived CDR1 and CDR2 are KGHDR and SFDVKD. V dropped 10 bases and J dropped 12 bases, with 6 bases sitting between them. CDR3 nucleotide sequence: TGTGCCACGGACAGCGTCCTGACTTTC. Its translation is CATDSVLTF.

The chain is built from TRBV7-1 and TRBJ2-5; no definite D call. TRBV7-1 is identified as an open reading frame with a role that is uncertain. The V and J ends lost 8 bases and 2 bases respectively, with 18 bases between them. The CDR3 loop spans 15 amino acids. CDR3 sequence: CASGSYALTQETQYF. CDR3 nucleotide sequence: TGTGCCAGCGGAAGTTACGCCTTGACTCAAGAGACCCAGTACTTC.

The chain combines TRBV25-1 with TRBJ1-2, with TRBD1 matching 7 bases. Per germline, CDR1 MGHDK and CDR2 SYGVNS. The length of the CDR3 is 16 residues. V lost 4 bases to trimming and J lost 2 bases; unmatched junction nucleotides: 10. CDR3 sequence: CASSARGDSENYGYTF. As DNA, the CDR3 is TGTGCCAGCAGTGCTAGGGGGGACAGCGAGAACTATGGCTACACCTTC.

The rearrangement joins TRBV11-2 to TRBJ1-1; a possible D gene is TRBD1 (6 bases). The CDR3 has 12 amino acids. Per germline, CDR1 SGHAT and CDR2 FQNNGV. The CDR3 protein is CARGGGRTEAFF. The CDR3 bases are TGTGCTAGAGGCGGGGGCCGAACTGAAGCTTTCTTT.